The clone carrying this TCR beta chain was observed a single time. The sample belongs to a study of blood T cell repertoires in COVID-19. Study summary: PBMCs, B-cell-depleted T cells, or T cells provided the cDNA or gDNA that made up the material.

The ends lost 1 base at V and 3 bases at J; junction bases unmatched: 1. CDR3 length equals 14 residues. Germline V CDR1 and CDR2: LNHNV, YYDKDF (reference sequence). In the authors' workflow: The authors estimated nucleated cell counts from reference gene primer amplification. Libraries were prepared by immunoSEQ multiplex PCR; TCRdb keeps only in-frame clonotypes and omits some of them. V and J calls and clone size follow that table, whereas D and trimming were derived from the DNA. The data hold about 55,000 clones, with roughly 89% observed a single time. The V call is TRBV15, the J call TRBJ2-5; 8 nucleotides match TRBD2. Sequences were obtained from peripheral blood. This sequence was found in a man of 80 years or more with acute or convalescent COVID-19. The CDR3 loop reads CATSRAGGKETQYF. The CDR3 bases are TGTGCCACCAGCAGAGCGGGGGGGAAAGAGACCCAGTACTTC.